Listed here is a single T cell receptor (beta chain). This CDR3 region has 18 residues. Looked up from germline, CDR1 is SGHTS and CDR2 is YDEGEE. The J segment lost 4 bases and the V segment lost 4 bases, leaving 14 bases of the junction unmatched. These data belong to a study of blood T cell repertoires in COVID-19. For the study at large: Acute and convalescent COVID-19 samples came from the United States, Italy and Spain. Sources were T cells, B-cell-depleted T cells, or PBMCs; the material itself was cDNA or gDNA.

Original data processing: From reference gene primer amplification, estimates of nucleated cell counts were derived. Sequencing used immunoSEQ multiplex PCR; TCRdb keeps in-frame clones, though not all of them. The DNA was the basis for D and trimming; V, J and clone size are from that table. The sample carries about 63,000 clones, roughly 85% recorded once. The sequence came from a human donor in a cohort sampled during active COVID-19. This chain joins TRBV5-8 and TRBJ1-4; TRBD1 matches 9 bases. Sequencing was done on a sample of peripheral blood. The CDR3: CASSAGQGSGIGNEKLFF. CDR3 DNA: TGTGCCAGCAGCGCGGGACAGGGCTCCGGCATCGGTAATGAAAAACTGTTTTTT. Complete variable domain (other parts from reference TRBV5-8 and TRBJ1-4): EAGVTQSPTHLIKTRGQQATLRCSPISGHTSVYWYQQALGLGLQFLLWYDEGEERNRGNFPPRFSGRQFPNYSSELNVNALELEDSALYLCASSAGQGSGIGNEKLFFGSGTQLSVL.